This T cell receptor beta chain was identified in a study of long-term antiretroviral therapy in people with HIV. Survey-level immunoSEQ v3.0 assays were run. Profiling relied on immunoSEQ multiplex PCR, and the TCRdb table lists in-frame clones only, not all of them. The sample shows roughly 20,000 clones, roughly nine tenths of them seen only once. The CDR3 has 16 amino acids. V dropped 1 base and J dropped 4; count of bases not matched to a gene: 5. Germline assignment: CDR1 SNHLY and CDR2 FYNNEI. V is TRBV2 and J is TRBJ2-7; TRBD2 matches at 12 bases. The sequences come from unsorted PBMCs, collected 0.5 years after starting antiretroviral therapy. This clonotype was obtained from a man in his forties or fifties with HIV. The CDR3 is CASSEGVGLAGYEQYF. DNA for the CDR3: TGTGCCAGCAGTGAAGGGGTAGGACTAGCGGGGTACGAGCAGTACTTC.